There are a few counts of the clone carrying this TCR beta chain. Its matching antigen is unknown. J gave up 1 base and V 3 bases, and 2 bases lay outside the gene matches. Germline CDR1 and CDR2: MNHEY and SVGEGT. The CDR3 consists of 15 residues. Study outcomes and limitations: Tumor Tregs overlapped most with tumor, then blood, naive CD4+ cells. Tumor memory CD4+ T cell TCR gene usage was found to cluster with blood and lymph node memory CD4+ cells and with lymph node naive CD4+ cells. Larger-cohort validation covered only one TCR beta V-J rearrangement.

TCRdb reanalysed the 5' RACE reads using MiXCR and keeps one entry per CDR3 protein. Of 45,000 to 70,000 distinct CDR3 sequences in the sample, about 28% were seen once. The receptor's source is a female donor with breast cancer. Sequencing was done on a sample of tumor-infiltrating memory CD4+ T cells sorted from the breast tumor. Noted subset: memory CD4+ T cells, CD4+CD45RO+CD25-. J is TRBJ2-2 and V is TRBV6-2 or TRBV6-3, with 7 bases aligning to TRBD2. The CDR3 reads CASSYSGRNTGELFF. The CDR3 nucleotides read TGTGCCAGCAGTTATAGCGGGCGGAACACCGGGGAGCTGTTTTTT.